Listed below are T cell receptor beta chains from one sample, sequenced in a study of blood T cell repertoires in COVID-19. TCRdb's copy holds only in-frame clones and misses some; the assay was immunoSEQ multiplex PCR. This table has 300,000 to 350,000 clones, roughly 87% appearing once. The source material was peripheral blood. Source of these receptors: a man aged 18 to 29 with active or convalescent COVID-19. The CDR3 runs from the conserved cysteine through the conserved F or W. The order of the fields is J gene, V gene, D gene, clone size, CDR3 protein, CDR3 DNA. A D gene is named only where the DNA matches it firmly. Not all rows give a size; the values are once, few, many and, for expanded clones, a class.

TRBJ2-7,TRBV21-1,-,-,CASNLDGCYEQYF,TGTGCCAGCAACCTCGACGGGTGCTACGAGCAGTACTTC
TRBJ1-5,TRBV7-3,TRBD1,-,CASSIDRESNQPQHF,TGTGCCAGCAGCATCGACAGGGAGAGCAATCAGCCCCAGCATTTT
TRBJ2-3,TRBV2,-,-,CASSEAGHPITDTQYF,TGTGCCAGCAGTGAAGCGGGACACCCGATCACAGATACGCAGTATTTT
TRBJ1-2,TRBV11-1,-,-,CASSSNSNYGYTF,TGTGCCAGCAGCTCCAACAGTAACTATGGCTACACCTTC
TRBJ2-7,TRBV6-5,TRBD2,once,CASSGTSGYEQYF,TGTGCCAGCAGCGGGACTAGCGGTTACGAGCAGTACTTC
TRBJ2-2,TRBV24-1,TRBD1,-,CATSDAGQGNGELFF,TGTGCCACCAGTGATGCGGGACAGGGCAACGGGGAGCTGTTTTTT
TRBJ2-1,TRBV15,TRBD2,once,CATSSYTSGRTAVYNEQFF,TGTGCCACCAGCAGTTATACTAGCGGGAGAACAGCTGTCTACAATGAGCAGTTCTTC
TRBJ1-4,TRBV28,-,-,CASTTAQEGNEKLFF,TGTGCCAGTACTACTGCACAGGAAGGTAATGAAAAACTGTTTTTT
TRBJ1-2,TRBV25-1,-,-,CASSESLYYGYTF,TGTGCCAGCAGTGAATCACTCTACTATGGCTACACCTTC
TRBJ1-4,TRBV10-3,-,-,CAISAAGDEKLFF,TGTGCCATCAGTGCGGCAGGGGATGAAAAACTGTTTTTT
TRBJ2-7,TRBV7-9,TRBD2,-,CARGRGGGYEQYF,TGTGCCAGGGGCCGGGGGGGAGGCTACGAGCAGTACTTC
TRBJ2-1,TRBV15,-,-,CATSRDWENEQFF,TGTGCCACCAGCAGAGATTGGGAGAATGAGCAGTTCTTC
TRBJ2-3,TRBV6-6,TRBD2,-,CASTWTSGTDTQYF,TGTGCCAGCACCTGGACTAGCGGGACAGATACGCAGTATTTT
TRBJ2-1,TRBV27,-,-,CASSFGQKNEQFF,TGTGCCAGCAGTTTTGGACAGAAGAATGAGCAGTTCTTC
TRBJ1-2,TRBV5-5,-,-,CASSFPGGPGLGYTF,TGTGCCAGCAGCTTCCCGGGAGGCCCGGGGCTGGGCTACACCTTC
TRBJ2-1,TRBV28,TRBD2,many,CASSLQTSGIYNEQFF,TGTGCCAGCAGTCTCCAGACTAGCGGGATCTACAATGAGCAGTTCTTC
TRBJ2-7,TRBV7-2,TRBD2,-,CASSLARGGGATYEQYF,TGTGCCAGCAGCTTAGCGCGTGGCGGGGGGGCAACCTACGAGCAGTACTTC
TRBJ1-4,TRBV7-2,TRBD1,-,CASSSDTGAGNEKLFF,TGTGCCAGCAGCTCCGATACAGGGGCGGGAAATGAAAAACTGTTTTTT
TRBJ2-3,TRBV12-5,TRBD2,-,CASKLRDYTDTQYF,TGTGCTAGTAAACTCCGGGACTACACAGATACGCAGTATTTT
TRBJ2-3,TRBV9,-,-,CASSVQGPTDTQYF,TGTGCCAGCAGCGTTCAGGGCCCCACAGATACGCAGTATTTT
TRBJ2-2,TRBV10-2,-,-,CASSALAPGVDTGELFF,TGCGCCAGCAGTGCCCTTGCCCCAGGGGTAGACACCGGGGAGCTGTTTTTT
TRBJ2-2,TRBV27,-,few,CASTTGELFF,TGTGCCAGCACGACCGGGGAGCTGTTTTTT
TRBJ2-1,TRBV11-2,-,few,CASSLIGSRNEQFF,TGTGCCAGCAGCTTAATTGGTAGTCGGAATGAGCAGTTCTTC
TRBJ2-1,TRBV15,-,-,CATSRQGYNEQFF,TGTGCCACCAGCAGACAGGGATACAATGAGCAGTTCTTC
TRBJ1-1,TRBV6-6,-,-,CASSTPATAEAFF,TGTGCCAGCAGTACCCCCGCGACAGCTGAAGCTTTCTTT
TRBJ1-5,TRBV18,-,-,CASSTRTVVNQPQHF,TGTGCCAGCTCAACTAGGACAGTAGTCAATCAGCCCCAGCATTTT
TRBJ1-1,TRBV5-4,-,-,CASRPTGTQNTEAFF,TGTGCCAGCAGACCCACCGGGACACAGAACACTGAAGCTTTCTTT
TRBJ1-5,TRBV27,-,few,CASRSYSNQPQHF,TGTGCCAGTCGGAGCTATAGCAATCAGCCCCAGCATTTT
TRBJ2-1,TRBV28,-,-,CASSPQTLYNEQFF,TGTGCCAGCAGTCCCCAGACTTTATACAATGAGCAGTTCTTC
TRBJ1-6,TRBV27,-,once,CASSQGSGNSPLHF,TGTGCCAGCAGTCAGGGGTCTGGGAATTCACCCCTCCACTTT
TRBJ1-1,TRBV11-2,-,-,CASSLEGDTEAFF,TGTGCCAGCAGCTTAGAAGGGGACACTGAAGCTTTCTTT
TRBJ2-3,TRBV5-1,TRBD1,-,CASSLARGTDTQYF,TGCGCCAGCAGCTTGGCCAGGGGGACAGATACGCAGTATTTT
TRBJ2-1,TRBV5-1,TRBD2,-,CASSLTSGRATNEQFF,TGCGCCAGCAGCCTGACTAGCGGGAGGGCCACGAATGAGCAGTTCTTC
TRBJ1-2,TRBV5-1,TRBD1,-,CASSPKGRGTGQGVPSNYGYTF,TGCGCCAGCAGCCCGAAAGGGCGAGGGACCGGACAGGGGGTCCCTTCTAACTATGGCTACACCTTC
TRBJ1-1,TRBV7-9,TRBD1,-,CASSLVGTGGVKDTEAFF,TGTGCCAGCAGCTTAGTTGGGACAGGGGGCGTTAAGGACACTGAAGCTTTCTTT
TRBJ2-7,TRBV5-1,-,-,CASSLAQGLGEQYF,TGCGCCAGCAGCTTGGCCCAGGGGTTAGGCGAGCAGTACTTC
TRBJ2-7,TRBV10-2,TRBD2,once,CASKGLAGSYEQYF,TGCGCCAGTAAGGGACTAGCGGGGTCCTACGAGCAGTACTTC
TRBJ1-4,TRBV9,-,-,CASSVASEGNEKLFF,TGTGCCAGCAGCGTAGCTTCGGAGGGTAATGAAAAACTGTTTTTT
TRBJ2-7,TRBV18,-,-,CASSPDSLRSQYF,TGTGCCAGCTCACCGGACAGTCTACGATCGCAGTACTTC
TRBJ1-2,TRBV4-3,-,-,CASSPGIGTNYGYTF,TGCGCCAGCAGCCCCGGGATCGGGACTAACTATGGCTACACCTTC
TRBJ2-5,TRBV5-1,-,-,CASSLSLQETQYF,TGCGCCAGCAGCTTGAGCTTACAAGAGACCCAGTACTTC
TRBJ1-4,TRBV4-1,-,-,CASSQGPGPLMMKLFF,TGCGCCAGCAGCCAAGGCCCAGGGCCTCTAATGATGAAACTGTTTTTT
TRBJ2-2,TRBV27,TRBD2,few,CASRALATGGYSGELFF,TGTGCCAGCAGAGCGCTCGCTACGGGAGGATACTCCGGGGAGCTGTTTTTT
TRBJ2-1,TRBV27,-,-,CASSLIGLTNEQFF,TGTGCCAGCAGTTTAATAGGACTAACCAATGAGCAGTTCTTC
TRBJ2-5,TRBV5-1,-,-,CASSQIRGPETQYF,TGCGCCAGCAGCCAAATTCGGGGTCCAGAGACCCAGTACTTC